The clone carrying this TCR beta chain was recorded at least ten times. What it binds is not known. The CDR3 end is not reached by the read, which stops 3 residues before it; the germline J gene fills it in. Trimming cost V 3 bases and J 2 bases, with 10 bases left between them. The germline CDR1 and CDR2 sequences are KGHSH and LQKENI. This CDR3 has 14 residues. The repertoire was sequenced with immunoSEQ multiplex PCR; TCRdb's copy has only in-frame clones and lacks some. The sample is made up of roughly 58,000 clones, none counted only once. This entry is derived from a study of T cell clonality in common variable immunodeficiency. Each donor provided roughly 4.5 to 8.5 ml of heparinized whole blood. Regarding the study as a whole: Compared with controls, CVID subjects had fewer shared TCRbeta clones.

The chain uses TRBV18 and TRBJ1-1; possibly TRBD1 for D (5 bases). This TCR derives from a person aged 18-70 years in good health. The sample comprised peripheral blood mononuclear cells. The CDR3 is CASSPVRGNTEAFF. Incomplete CDR3 DNA: TGTGCCAGCTCACCGGTGAGGGGCAACACTGAA.